This TCR beta chain was found in a study of T cells expressing NK-cell markers (dated by TCRdb to the early 2020s). About the study as a whole: In sorted CD3+CD56+NKG2C+, CD3+CD56+NKG2C- and CD3+CD56-NKG2C+ T-cell subsets from several donors, TCR beta-chain repertoires were profiled. Of the eight sequenced donors, seven were found to be HCMV-seropositive and one was found to be HCMV-seronegative. Randomly selected healthy volunteers, three men and five women, were used as the eight sequenced donors. Illumina HiSeq 2000/2500, MiSeq or NextSeq was used to sequence libraries as 2 x 150 bp reads.

A commercial ELISA kit detecting HCMV-specific IgG in serum was used to determine HCMV serostatus. Ficoll density gradient centrifugation was used to isolate peripheral blood mononuclear cells from blood. Turning to this clonotype: What antigen it recognizes has not been identified.

Sequencing relied on an Illumina HiSeq 2000. The TCR beta cDNA libraries were made using 5'RACE template switching, a step that added both a universal primer site and unique molecular identifiers. Synthesis of cDNA was primed from the TCR beta constant segment and was followed by two consecutive PCR amplification steps. Turning to the authors' computational methods: MIGEC was used to demultiplex reads and group reads by UMI, and MiTCR was used to assemble and quantify clonotypes. Only TCR cDNA sequences supported by at least two reads were kept to exclude erroneous sequences. The tcR package was used for downstream repertoire analysis, and clonotypes were matched across fractions by CDR3 nucleotide sequence plus V segment. VDJmatch was used to annotate antigen specificity against VDJdb, with one amino acid substitution allowed in CDR3. Each entry corresponds to one CDR3 protein sequence from reads that TCRdb reprocessed, and DNA is not given. It is TCRdb's table, rather than the study itself, that gives the V and J calls and clone size. Per the sample table, the count is about 160,000 distinct CDR3 sequences. Around a sixth of the sample rests with the top ten.

What the research found in general, with its limitations: Whether the expanded NKG2C-expressing T cell clones were specific for HCMV antigens remained unclear. Those dominant clonotypes were again the most abundant among CD3+CD56-NKG2C+ cells in four donors, at about 25-65%. In several donors, the dominant CD3+CD56+NKG2C+ clonotypes were found to rank among the top 10 CD8+ clonotypes and to make up 1.0-7.0% of CD8+ T cells.

CDR3 length: 16 amino acids, cysteine to phenylalanine. No DNA appears here. CDR1 SGDLS and CDR2 YYNGEE are derived from the germline V gene. This chain joins TRBV9 to TRBJ2-1; TCRdb's assignment of TRBD1 cannot be checked, as there is no DNA. The specimen was blood T cells: a sorted CD56 or NKG2C T cell subset, CD4+ or CD8+ T cells, or bulk PBMC T cells (not recorded which). The source is a woman aged 18-69 years in good health. CDR3 reads: CASSVGAGTSGNEQFF.